This T cell receptor beta chain was captured in a study of blood T cells in healthy people across ages. There are a few counts of this clonotype. The CDR3 is 13 amino acids. Germline trimming cut 5 bases from V and 4 bases from J; bases unmatched to any gene: 5. Germline CDR1 is SQVTM and CDR2 is ANQGSEA. The authors ran a second PCR of roughly 6 to 12 cycles using a sample-barcoded 5' primer and a J-beta primer mix. TCRdb recomputed calls from the 5' RACE reads with MiXCR, one row per CDR3 protein. The sample lists hundreds of thousands of distinct CDR3 sequences; 25% to 30% were seen once. Sequencing was carried out using blood. This sequence was found in a woman aged 80 or older in good health. V usage is TRBV29-1 and J usage is TRBJ1-5; 7 nucleotides line up with TRBD1. The DNA of the CDR3 is TGCAGCGTTAGGGACAGCCGAAATCAGCCCCAGCATTTT. Translation: CSVRDSRNQPQHF.